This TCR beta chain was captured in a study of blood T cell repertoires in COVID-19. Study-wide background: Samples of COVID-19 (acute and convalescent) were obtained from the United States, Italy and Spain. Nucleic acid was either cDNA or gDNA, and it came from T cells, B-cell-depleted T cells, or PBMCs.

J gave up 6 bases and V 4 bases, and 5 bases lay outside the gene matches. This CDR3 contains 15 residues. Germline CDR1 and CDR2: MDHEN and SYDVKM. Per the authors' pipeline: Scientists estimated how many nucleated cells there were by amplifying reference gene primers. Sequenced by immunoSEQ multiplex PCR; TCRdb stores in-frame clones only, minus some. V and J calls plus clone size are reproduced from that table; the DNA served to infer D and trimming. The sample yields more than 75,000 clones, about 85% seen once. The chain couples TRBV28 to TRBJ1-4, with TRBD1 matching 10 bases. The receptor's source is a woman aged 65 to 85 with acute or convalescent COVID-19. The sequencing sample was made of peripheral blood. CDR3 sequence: CASSSPTGGDEKLFF. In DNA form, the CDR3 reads TGTGCCAGCAGTTCTCCGACAGGGGGCGATGAAAAACTGTTTTTT.